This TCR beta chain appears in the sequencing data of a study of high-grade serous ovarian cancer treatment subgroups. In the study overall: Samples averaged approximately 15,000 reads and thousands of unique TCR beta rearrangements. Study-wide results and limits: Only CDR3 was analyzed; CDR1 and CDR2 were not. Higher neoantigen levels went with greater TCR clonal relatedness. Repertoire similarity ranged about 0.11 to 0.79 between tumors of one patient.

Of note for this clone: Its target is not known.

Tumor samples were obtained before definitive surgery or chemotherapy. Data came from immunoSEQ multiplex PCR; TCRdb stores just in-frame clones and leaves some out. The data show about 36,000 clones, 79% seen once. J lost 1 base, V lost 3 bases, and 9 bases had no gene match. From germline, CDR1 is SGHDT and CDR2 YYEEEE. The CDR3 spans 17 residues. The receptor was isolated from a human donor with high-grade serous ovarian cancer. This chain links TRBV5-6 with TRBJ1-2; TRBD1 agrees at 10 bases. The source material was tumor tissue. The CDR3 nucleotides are TGTGCCAGCAGCTGGGGGGGACAGGGGCCCCTTAACTATGGCTACACCTTC. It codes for CASSWGGQGPLNYGYTF.